This section outlines one TCR beta chain sequence together with its context. The sample comes from a study of blood T cell repertoires in COVID-19. Study-wide context: Acute and convalescent COVID-19 samples came from the United States, Italy and Spain. PBMCs, B-cell-depleted T cells, or T cells provided the cDNA or gDNA that made up the material.

Germline trimming cut 3 bases from V and 1 base from J; bases unmatched to any gene: 5. Germline CDR1 DFQATT, CDR2 SNEGSKA (reference sequence). CDR3 length equals 16 residues. As originally analysed: Reference gene primer amplification in the assay estimated nucleated cell counts. The table came from immunoSEQ multiplex PCR; TCRdb's copy has only in-frame clones and leaves some out. That table furnishes V, J and clone size, whereas the DNA furnished D and trimming. The top ten clones hold under 3% of a sample with more than 100,000 clones, 78% of them seen once. The TCR sequence derives from a man aged 70 or older with acute or convalescent COVID-19. This chain connects TRBV20-1 to TRBJ2-6; TRBD2 matches at 8 bases. Sequenced input: peripheral blood. The CDR3 DNA is TGCAGTGCTAGTCCGGGGGGGACATCTGGGGCCAACGTCCTGACTTTC. It codes for CSASPGGTSGANVLTF.